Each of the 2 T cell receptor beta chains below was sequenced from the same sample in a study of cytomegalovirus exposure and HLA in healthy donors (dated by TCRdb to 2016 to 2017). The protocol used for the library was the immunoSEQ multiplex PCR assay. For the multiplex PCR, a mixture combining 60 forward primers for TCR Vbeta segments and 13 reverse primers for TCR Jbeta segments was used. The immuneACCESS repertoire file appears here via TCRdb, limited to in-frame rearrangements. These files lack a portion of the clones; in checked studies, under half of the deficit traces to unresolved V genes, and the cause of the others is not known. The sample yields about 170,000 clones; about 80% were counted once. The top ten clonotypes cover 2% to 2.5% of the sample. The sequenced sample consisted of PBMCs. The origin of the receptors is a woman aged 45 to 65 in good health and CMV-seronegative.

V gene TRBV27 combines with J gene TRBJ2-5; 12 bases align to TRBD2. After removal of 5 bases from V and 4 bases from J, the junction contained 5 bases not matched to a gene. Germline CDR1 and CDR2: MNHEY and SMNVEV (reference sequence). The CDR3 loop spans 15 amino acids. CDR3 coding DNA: TGTGCCAGCAGTACACTAGCGGGGGGACTAGAGACCCAGTACTTC. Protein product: CASSTLAGGLETQYF.

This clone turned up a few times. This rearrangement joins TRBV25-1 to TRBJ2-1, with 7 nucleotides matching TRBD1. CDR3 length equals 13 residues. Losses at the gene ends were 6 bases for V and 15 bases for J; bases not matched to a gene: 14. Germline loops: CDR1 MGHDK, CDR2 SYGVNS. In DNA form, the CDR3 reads TGTGCCAGCAGCGAGATCCGACAGGGCTTGCGGTTCTTC. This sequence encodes CASSEIRQGLRFF.